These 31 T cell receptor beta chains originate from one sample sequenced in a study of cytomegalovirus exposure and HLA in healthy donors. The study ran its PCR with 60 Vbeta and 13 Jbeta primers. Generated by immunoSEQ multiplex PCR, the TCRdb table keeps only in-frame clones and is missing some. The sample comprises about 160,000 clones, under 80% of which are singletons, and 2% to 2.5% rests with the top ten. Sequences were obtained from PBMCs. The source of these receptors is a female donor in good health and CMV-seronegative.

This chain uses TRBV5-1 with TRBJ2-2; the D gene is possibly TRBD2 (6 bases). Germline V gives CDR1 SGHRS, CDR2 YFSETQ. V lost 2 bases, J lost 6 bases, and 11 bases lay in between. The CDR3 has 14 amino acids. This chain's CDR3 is CASSFYPGAGELFF. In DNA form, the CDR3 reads TGCGCCAGCAGCTTCTATCCGGGAGCCGGGGAGCTGTTTTTT.

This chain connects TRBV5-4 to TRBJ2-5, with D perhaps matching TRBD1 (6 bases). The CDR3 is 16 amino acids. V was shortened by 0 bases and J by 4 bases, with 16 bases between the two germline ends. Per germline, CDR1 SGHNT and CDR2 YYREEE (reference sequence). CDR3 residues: CASSLVPGAGRETQYF. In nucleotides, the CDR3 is TGTGCCAGCAGCTTGGTTCCAGGGGCAGGTCGAGAGACCCAGTACTTC. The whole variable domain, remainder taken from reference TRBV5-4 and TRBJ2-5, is ETGVTQSPTHLIKTRGQQVTLRCSSQSGHNTVSWYQQALGQGPQFIFQYYREEENGRGNFPPRFSGLQFPNYSSELNVNALELDDSALYLCASSLVPGAGRETQYFGPGTRLLVL.

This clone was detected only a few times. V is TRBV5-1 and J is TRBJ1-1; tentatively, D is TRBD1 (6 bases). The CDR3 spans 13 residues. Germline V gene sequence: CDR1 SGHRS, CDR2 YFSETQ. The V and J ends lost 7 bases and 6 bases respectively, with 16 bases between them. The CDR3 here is CASCWREGAEAFF. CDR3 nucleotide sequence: TGCGCCAGCTGTTGGAGGGAGGGGGCTGAAGCTTTCTTT.

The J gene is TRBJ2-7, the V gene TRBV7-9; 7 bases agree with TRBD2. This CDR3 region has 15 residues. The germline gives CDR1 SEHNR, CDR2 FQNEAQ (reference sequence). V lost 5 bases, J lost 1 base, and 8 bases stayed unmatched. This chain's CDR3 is CASSPGEGGSYEQYF. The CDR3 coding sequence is TGTGCCAGCAGCCCGGGGGAGGGCGGTTCCTACGAGCAGTACTTC.

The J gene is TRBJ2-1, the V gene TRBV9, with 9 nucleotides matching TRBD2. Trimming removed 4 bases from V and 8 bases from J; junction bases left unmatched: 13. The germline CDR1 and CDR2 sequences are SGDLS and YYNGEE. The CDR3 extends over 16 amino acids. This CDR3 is CASSLWAGGPSDEQFF. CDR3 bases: TGTGCCAGCAGCCTCTGGGCGGGGGGGCCATCGGATGAGCAGTTCTTC.

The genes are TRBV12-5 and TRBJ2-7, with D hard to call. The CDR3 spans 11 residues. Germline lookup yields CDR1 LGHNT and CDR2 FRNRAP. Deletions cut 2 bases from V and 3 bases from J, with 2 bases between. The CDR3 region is CASGLHYEQYF. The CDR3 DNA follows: TGTGCTAGTGGTTTGCACTACGAGCAGTACTTC.

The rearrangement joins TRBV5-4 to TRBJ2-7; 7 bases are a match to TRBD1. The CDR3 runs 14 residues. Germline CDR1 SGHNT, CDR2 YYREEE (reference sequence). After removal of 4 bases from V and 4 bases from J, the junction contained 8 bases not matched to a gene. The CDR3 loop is CASSPRTGQYEQYF. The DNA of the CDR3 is TGTGCCAGCAGCCCACGGACAGGTCAGTACGAGCAGTACTTC.

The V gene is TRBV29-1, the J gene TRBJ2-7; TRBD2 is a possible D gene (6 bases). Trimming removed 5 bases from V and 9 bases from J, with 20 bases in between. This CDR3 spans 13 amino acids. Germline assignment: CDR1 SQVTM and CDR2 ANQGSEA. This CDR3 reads CSVNLGGVPRQYF. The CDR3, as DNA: TGCAGCGTTAACCTGGGCGGGGTTCCTCGGCAGTACTTC.

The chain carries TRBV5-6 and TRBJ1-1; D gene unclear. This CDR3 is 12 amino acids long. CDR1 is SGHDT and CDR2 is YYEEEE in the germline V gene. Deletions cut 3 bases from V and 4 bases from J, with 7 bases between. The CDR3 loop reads CASSSAATEAFF. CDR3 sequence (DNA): TGTGCCAGCAGCTCGGCGGCCACTGAAGCTTTCTTT.

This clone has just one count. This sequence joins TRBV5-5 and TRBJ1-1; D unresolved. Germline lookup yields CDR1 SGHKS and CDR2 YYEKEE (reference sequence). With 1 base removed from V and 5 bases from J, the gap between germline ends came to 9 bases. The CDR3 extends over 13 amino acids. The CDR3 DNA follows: TGTGCCAGCAGCTTGATAGCGGGTACTGAAGCTTTCTTT. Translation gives CASSLIAGTEAFF.

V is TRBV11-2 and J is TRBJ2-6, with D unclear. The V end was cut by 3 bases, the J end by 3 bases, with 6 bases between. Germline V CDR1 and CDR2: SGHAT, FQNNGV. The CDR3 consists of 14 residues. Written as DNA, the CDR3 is TGTGCCAGCAGCTTGGTCGGTGGGGCCAACGTCCTGACTTTC. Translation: CASSLVGGANVLTF. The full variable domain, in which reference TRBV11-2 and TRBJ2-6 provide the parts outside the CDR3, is EAGVAQSPRYKIIEKRQSVAFWCNPISGHATLYWYQQILGQGPKLLIQFQNNGVVDDSQLPKDRFSAERLKGVDSTLKIQPAKLEDSAVYLCASSLVGGANVLTFGAGSRLTVL.

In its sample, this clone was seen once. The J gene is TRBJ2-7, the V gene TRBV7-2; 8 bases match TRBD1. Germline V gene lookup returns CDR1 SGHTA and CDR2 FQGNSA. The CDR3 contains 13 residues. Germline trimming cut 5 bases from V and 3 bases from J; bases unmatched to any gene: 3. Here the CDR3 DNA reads TGTGCCAGCAGCCCGGACAGGGTCTACGAGCAGTACTTC. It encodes CASSPDRVYEQYF.

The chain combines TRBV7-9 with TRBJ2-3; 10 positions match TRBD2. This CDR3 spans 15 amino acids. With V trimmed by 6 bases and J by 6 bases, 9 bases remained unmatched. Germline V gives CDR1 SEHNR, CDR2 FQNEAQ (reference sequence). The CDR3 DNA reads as TGTGCCAGCAGTTCACCCAGCGGGGGGGCGGATACGCAGTATTTT. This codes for CASSSPSGGADTQYF.

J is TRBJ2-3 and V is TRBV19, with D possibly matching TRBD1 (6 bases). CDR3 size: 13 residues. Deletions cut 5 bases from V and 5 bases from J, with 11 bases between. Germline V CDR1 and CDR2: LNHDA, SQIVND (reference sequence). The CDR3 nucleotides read TGTGCCAGTAGTGTCACAGGGTTAGATACGCAGTATTTT. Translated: CASSVTGLDTQYF.

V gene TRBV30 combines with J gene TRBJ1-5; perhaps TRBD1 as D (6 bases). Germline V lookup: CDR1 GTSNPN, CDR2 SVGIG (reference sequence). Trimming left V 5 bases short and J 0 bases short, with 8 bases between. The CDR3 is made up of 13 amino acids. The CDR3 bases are TGTGCCTGGGACAGGAATAGCAATCAGCCCCAGCATTTT. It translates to CAWDRNSNQPQHF.

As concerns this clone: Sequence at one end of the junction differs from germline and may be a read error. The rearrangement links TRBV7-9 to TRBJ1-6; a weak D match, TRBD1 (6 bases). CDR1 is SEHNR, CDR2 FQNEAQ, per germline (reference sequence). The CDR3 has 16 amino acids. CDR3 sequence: CSSSSRQGPYNSPLHF. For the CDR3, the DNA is TGTTCCAGCAGCTCCCGCCAGGGGCCCTATAATTCACCCCTCCACTTT.

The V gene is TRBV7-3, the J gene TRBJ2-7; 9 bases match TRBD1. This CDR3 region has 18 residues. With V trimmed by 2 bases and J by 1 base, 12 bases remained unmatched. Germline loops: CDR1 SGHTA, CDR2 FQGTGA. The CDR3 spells CASSLATGDRAGSYEQYF. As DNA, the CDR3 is TGTGCCAGCAGCTTAGCAACGGGGGACAGGGCGGGGTCCTACGAGCAGTACTTC.

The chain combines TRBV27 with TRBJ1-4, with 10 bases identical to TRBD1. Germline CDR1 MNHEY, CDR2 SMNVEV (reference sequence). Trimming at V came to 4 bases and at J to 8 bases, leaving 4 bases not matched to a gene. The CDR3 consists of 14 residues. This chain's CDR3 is CASSYGTGVEKLFF. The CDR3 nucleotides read TGTGCCAGCAGTTACGGGACAGGGGTCGAAAAACTGTTTTTT.

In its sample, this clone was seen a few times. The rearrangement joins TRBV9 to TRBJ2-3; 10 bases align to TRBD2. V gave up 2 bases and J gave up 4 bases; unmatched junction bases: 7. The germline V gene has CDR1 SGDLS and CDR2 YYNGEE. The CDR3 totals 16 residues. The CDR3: CASSVASGGAADTQYF. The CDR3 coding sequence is TGTGCCAGCAGCGTCGCCAGCGGGGGGGCAGCAGATACGCAGTATTTT.

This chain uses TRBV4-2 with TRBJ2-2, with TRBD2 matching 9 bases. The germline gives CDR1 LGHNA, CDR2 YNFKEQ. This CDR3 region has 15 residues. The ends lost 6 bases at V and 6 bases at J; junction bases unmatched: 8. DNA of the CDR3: TGTGCCAGCAGTCCTATAGCGGGAGTGGCCGGGGAGCTGTTTTTT. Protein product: CASSPIAGVAGELFF.

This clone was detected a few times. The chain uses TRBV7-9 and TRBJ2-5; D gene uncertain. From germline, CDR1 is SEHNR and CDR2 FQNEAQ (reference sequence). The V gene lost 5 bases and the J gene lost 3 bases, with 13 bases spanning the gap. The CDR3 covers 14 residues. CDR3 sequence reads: CASSHWSLEETQYF. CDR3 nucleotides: TGTGCCAGCAGCCACTGGAGTCTGGAAGAGACCCAGTACTTC.

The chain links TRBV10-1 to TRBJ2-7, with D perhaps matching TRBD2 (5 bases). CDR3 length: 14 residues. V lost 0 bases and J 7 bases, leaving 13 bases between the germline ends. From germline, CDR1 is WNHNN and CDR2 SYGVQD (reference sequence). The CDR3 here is CASSESGGFGEQYF. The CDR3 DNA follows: TGCGCCAGCAGTGAGTCTGGCGGGTTCGGGGAGCAGTACTTC.

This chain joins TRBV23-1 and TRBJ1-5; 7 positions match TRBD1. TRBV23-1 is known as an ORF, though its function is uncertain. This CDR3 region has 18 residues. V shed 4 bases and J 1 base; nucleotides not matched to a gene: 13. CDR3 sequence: CASSRGRGRYISNQPQHF. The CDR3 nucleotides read TGCGCCAGCAGTCGGGGCAGGGGGAGGTATATAAGCAATCAGCCCCAGCATTTT.

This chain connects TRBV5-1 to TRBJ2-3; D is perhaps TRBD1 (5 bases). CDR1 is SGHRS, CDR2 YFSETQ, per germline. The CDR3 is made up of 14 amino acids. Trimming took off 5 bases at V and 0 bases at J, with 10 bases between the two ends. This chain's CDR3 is CASSRQTSTDTQYF. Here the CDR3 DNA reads TGCGCCAGCAGTCGACAGACTAGCACAGATACGCAGTATTTT.

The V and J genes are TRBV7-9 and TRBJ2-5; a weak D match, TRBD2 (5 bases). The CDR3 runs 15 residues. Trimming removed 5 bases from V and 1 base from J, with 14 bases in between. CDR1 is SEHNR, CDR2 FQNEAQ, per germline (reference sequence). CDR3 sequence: CASSRGGLFQETQYF. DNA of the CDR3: TGTGCCAGCAGCCGAGGAGGACTCTTCCAAGAGACCCAGTACTTC.

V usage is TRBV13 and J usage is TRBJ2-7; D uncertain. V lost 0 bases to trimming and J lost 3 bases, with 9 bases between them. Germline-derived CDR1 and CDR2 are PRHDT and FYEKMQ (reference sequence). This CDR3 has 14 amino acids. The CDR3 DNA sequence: TGTGCCAGCAGCTTAGGGCCAGGCCGCTACGAGCAGTACTTC. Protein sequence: CASSLGPGRYEQYF.

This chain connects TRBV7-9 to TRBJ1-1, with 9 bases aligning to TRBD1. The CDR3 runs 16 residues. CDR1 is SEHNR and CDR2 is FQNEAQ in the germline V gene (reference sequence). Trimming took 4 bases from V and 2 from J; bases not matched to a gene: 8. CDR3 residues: CASSSPRTGGNTEAFF. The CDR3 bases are TGTGCCAGCAGCTCGCCACGAACAGGGGGCAACACTGAAGCTTTCTTT.

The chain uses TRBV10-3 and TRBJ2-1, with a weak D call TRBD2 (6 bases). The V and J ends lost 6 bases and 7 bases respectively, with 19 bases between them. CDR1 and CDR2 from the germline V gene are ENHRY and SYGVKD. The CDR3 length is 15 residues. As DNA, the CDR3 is TGTGCCATCAGGAGGGACGGAGGGGTTACAAATGAGCAGTTCTTC. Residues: CAIRRDGGVTNEQFF.

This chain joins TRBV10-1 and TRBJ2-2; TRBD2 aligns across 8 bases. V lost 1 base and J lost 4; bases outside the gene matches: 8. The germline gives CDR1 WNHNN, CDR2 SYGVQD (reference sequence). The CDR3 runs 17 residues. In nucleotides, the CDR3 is TGCGCCAGCAGTGAGTTCGGGACTAGAGGGGGCACCGGGGAGCTGTTTTTT. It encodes CASSEFGTRGGTGELFF.

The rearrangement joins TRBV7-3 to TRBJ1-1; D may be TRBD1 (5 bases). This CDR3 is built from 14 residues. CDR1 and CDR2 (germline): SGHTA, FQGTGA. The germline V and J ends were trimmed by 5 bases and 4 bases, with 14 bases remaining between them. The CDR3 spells CASSAMQGSTEAFF. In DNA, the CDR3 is TGTGCCAGCAGCGCAATGCAGGGATCCACTGAAGCTTTCTTT.

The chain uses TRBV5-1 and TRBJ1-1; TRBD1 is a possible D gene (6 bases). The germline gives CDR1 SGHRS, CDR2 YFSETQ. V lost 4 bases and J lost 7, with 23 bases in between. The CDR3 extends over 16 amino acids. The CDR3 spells CASSNGWSGAIGEAFF. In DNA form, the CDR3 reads TGCGCCAGCAGCAACGGGTGGTCAGGGGCTATTGGTGAAGCTTTCTTT. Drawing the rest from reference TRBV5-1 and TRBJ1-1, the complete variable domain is KAGVTQTPRYLIKTRGQQVTLSCSPISGHRSVSWYQQTPGQGLQFLFEYFSETQRNKGNFPGRFSGRQFSNSRSEMNVSTLELGDSALYLCASSNGWSGAIGEAFFGQGTRLTVV.